These 29 T cell receptor beta chains share one sample of origin, sequenced in a study of control samples from healthy donors and cancer patients. TCRdb keeps only in-frame clones here, not all; method: immunoSEQ multiplex PCR. The sample yields over 150,000 clones, approximately 91% seen once. The sequenced material came from blood. The receptors originated from a woman in her 40s in good health.

The chain combines TRBV6-5 with TRBJ1-1; no reliable D call. Germline V gene data show CDR1 as MNHEY and CDR2 as SVGAGI. With 6 bases removed from V and 0 bases from J, the gap between germline ends came to 11 bases. The CDR3 extends over 14 amino acids. The DNA for the CDR3 is TGTGCCAGCAGCCCCGGACTCCTGAACACTGAAGCTTTCTTT. Encoded protein: CASSPGLLNTEAFF.

The V call is TRBV10-2, the J call TRBJ1-2; possibly TRBD1 for D (6 bases). Trimming removed 4 bases at V and 7 bases at J, with 13 bases between. Germline CDR1 and CDR2: WSHSY and SAAADI. This CDR3 has 13 amino acids. CDR3 protein: CASSGVQGGGYTF. The CDR3 nucleotides are TGCGCCAGCAGTGGGGTACAGGGTGGTGGCTACACCTTC.

This clone was seen once. V gene TRBV2 combines with J gene TRBJ2-2; D not certain. Germline V gene lookup returns CDR1 SNHLY and CDR2 FYNNEI. The CDR3 contains 13 residues. The CDR3 sequence: CAYREANTGELFF. The DNA of the CDR3 is TGTGCTTACAGAGAGGCGAACACCGGGGAGCTGTTTTTT.

This rearrangement joins TRBV29-1 to TRBJ1-3, with a tentative D call TRBD1 (5 bases). CDR1 is SQVTM and CDR2 is ANQGSEA in the germline V gene. The CDR3 spans 13 residues. Trimming pared 3 bases from V and 5 bases from J, leaving 11 bases between. The CDR3 here is CSVDLPGRNTIYF. CDR3 DNA: TGCAGCGTTGATCTTCCAGGGCGAAACACCATATATTTT.

This chain links TRBV5-1 with TRBJ2-3, with unresolved D. CDR3 length equals 15 residues. V was clipped by 0 bases and J by 0 bases, with 8 bases between them. Germline V lookup: CDR1 SGHRS, CDR2 YFSETQ. The CDR3 sequence is CASSLVDPSTDTQYF. CDR3 DNA sequence: TGCGCCAGCAGCTTGGTGGACCCAAGCACAGATACGCAGTATTTT.

This clone was recorded a few times. The rearrangement links TRBV5-6 to TRBJ1-1, with D maybe TRBD1 (6 bases). There are 14 residues in the CDR3. Germline V gives CDR1 SGHDT, CDR2 YYEEEE. V lost 4 bases to trimming and J lost 4 bases, with 14 bases between them. In DNA, the CDR3 is TGTGCCAGCAGCCCGAGGGGGTGGGGCACTGAAGCTTTCTTT. Translating it yields CASSPRGWGTEAFF.

V usage is TRBV13 and J usage is TRBJ1-3; the D is unclear. The CDR3 is made up of 15 amino acids. Germline V CDR1 and CDR2: PRHDT, FYEKMQ (reference sequence). The germline V and J ends were trimmed by 5 bases and 0 bases, with 11 bases remaining between them. The CDR3 region has the DNA TGTGCCAGCAGCGGAGCTGCCCTCTCTGGAAACACCATATATTTT. Its translation: CASSGAALSGNTIYF.

This sequence joins TRBV11-2 and TRBJ2-5, with D perhaps matching TRBD2 (6 bases). The germline gives CDR1 SGHAT, CDR2 FQNNGV. This CDR3 region has 15 residues. With 4 bases removed from V and 1 base from J, the gap between germline ends came to 13 bases. The chain's CDR3 is CASSSRVGGQETQYF. The CDR3 DNA is TGTGCCAGCAGCTCTAGGGTGGGGGGCCAAGAGACCCAGTACTTC. The variable domain in full, with the rest retrieved from reference TRBV11-2 and TRBJ2-5, is EAGVAQSPRYKIIEKRQSVAFWCNPISGHATLYWYQQILGQGPKLLIQFQNNGVVDDSQLPKDRFSAERLKGVDSTLKIQPAKLEDSAVYLCASSSRVGGQETQYFGPGTRLLVL.

The rearrangement uses TRBV4-1 and TRBJ2-2; D perhaps matches TRBD1 (5 bases). CDR1 MGHRA and CDR2 YSYEKL come from the germline V gene. V lost 4 bases, J lost 1 base, and 10 bases lay in between. This CDR3 contains 15 residues. The CDR3 sequence: CASSPYQGNTGELFF. The CDR3, as DNA: TGCGCCAGCAGCCCCTATCAGGGGAACACCGGGGAGCTGTTTTTT.

This rearrangement joins TRBV3-1 (or the pseudogene TRBV3-2) to TRBJ2-7; 10 nucleotides line up with TRBD2. The CDR3 totals 17 residues. Germline CDR1 LGHDT, CDR2 YNNKEL (reference sequence). The J segment lost 3 bases and the V segment lost 0 bases, leaving 8 bases of the junction unmatched. The CDR3 here is CASSQEVASGGNYEQYF. CDR3 coding DNA: TGTGCCAGCAGCCAAGAGGTTGCTAGCGGGGGCAACTACGAGCAGTACTTC.

CDR3 DNA sequence: TGTGCCAGCAGCTCCGGGACGGGGGGCTACAATGAGCAGTTCTTC. Amino acid sequence: CASSSGTGGYNEQFF. This chain connects TRBV5-4 to TRBJ2-1; 7 positions agree with TRBD2. With 3 bases clipped from V and 3 bases from J, the junction kept 6 bases outside the gene matches. Germline assignment: CDR1 SGHNT and CDR2 YYREEE (reference sequence). This CDR3 is built from 15 residues.

The V call is TRBV5-1, the J call TRBJ2-7; D is perhaps TRBD1 (6 bases). The CDR3 runs to 15 residues. CDR1 and CDR2 from the germline V gene are SGHRS and YFSETQ. The V end was cut by 4 bases, the J end by 2 bases, with 16 bases between. DNA for the CDR3: TGCGCCAGCAGCCAGGGGACAAGAACTACCTACGAGCAGTACTTC. It encodes CASSQGTRTTYEQYF.

The V call is TRBV6-2 or TRBV6-3, the J call TRBJ2-5; D possibly matches TRBD1 or TRBD2 (5 bases each). This CDR3 contains 16 residues. Germline CDR1 reads MNHEY; CDR2 reads SVGEGT. Between the trimmed V and J ends, which lost 5 bases and 5 bases, there was a span of 21 bases. The CDR3 DNA is TGTGCCAGCAGTGAGCAGGGTGTGGGACCCAGGGAGACCCAGTACTTC. Its translation: CASSEQGVGPRETQYF.

The chain uses TRBV4-1 and TRBJ2-1, with D hard to call. The CDR3 is 12 residues long. Germline-derived CDR1 and CDR2 are MGHRA and YSYEKL. V lost 4 bases to trimming and J lost 6 bases, with 7 bases between them. The CDR3 region has the DNA TGCGCCAGCAGCCCTGGTAGCAATGAGCAGTTCTTC. Encoded protein: CASSPGSNEQFF.

This chain joins TRBV29-1 and TRBJ1-2; D remains unclear. The germline V gene encodes CDR1 SQVTM and CDR2 ANQGSEA. Trimming left V 3 bases short and J 8 bases short, with 13 bases between. The CDR3 contains 12 residues. The CDR3 DNA follows: TGCAGCGTTGACGACGACAAGGGAGGCTACACCTTC. Its protein is CSVDDDKGGYTF.

The rearrangement joins TRBV10-1 to TRBJ2-3, with D uncertain. This CDR3 has 14 amino acids. The ends were cut back, 0 bases at V and 4 bases at J, with 8 bases in the middle. Per germline, CDR1 WNHNN and CDR2 SYGVQD (reference sequence). For the CDR3, the DNA is TGCGCCAGCAGTGAGTCGCATTATGCAGATACGCAGTATTTT. This codes for CASSESHYADTQYF.

This clone came up once. The gene calls are TRBV9 and TRBJ1-3, with D possibly matching TRBD1 (5 bases). Deletions cut 0 bases from V and 0 bases from J, with 10 bases between. CDR1 and CDR2 from the germline V gene are SGDLS and YYNGEE. The CDR3 is made up of 16 amino acids. CDR3 DNA: TGTGCCAGCAGCGTAGGGGGGACCGACTCTGGAAACACCATATATTTT. Encoded protein: CASSVGGTDSGNTIYF. Complete variable domain (other parts from reference TRBV9 and TRBJ1-3): DSGVTQTPKHLITATGQRVTLRCSPRSGDLSVYWYQQSLDQGLQFLIQYYNGEERAKGNILERFSAQQFPDLHSELNLSSLELGDSALYFCASSVGGTDSGNTIYFGEGSWLTVV.

A remark on this clone: The sample holds other DNA sequences that translate to the same CDR3. The chain couples TRBV12-3 or TRBV12-4 to TRBJ1-1; D possibly corresponds to TRBD1 (5 bases). This CDR3 has 12 amino acids. The V end lost 5 bases, the J end lost 5 bases, and 9 bases lay between the germline ends. DNA of the CDR3: TGTGCCAGCAGTCCCGGGGGAACTGAAGCTTTCTTT. Translating it yields CASSPGGTEAFF.

The V call is TRBV10-3, the J call TRBJ1-6; no clear D. Trimming cost V 6 bases and J 6 bases, with 9 bases left between them. This CDR3 region has 13 residues. Germline assignment: CDR1 ENHRY and CDR2 SYGVKD. DNA for the CDR3: TGTGCCATCAGGGTCGATCGTAATTCACCCCTCCACTTT. This sequence encodes CAIRVDRNSPLHF.

The J gene is TRBJ1-1, the V gene TRBV3-1 (or the pseudogene TRBV3-2); D is unresolved. The CDR3 is 13 amino acids. Germline V gives CDR1 LGHDT, CDR2 YNNKEL (reference sequence). Between the trimmed V and J ends, which lost 4 bases and 5 bases, there was a span of 11 bases. Written as DNA, the CDR3 is TGTGCCAGCAGCCTTGATCGGCGGACTGAAGCTTTCTTT. This encodes CASSLDRRTEAFF.

This chain connects TRBV18 to TRBJ1-3; maybe TRBD1 (6 bases). The CDR3 consists of 16 residues. The germline V gene has CDR1 KGHSH and CDR2 LQKENI. V lost 5 bases and J 0 bases, leaving 14 bases between the germline ends. This CDR3 reads CASSSWTDSSGNTIYF. The CDR3 DNA reads TGTGCCAGCTCATCCTGGACGGACAGCTCTGGAAACACCATATATTTT.

A word on this clone: One end of the junction is discordant with germline, which a read error may explain. The genes are TRBV6-5 and TRBJ2-6; D may be TRBD2 (5 bases). The CDR3 spans 13 residues. Germline values: CDR1 MNHEY, CDR2 SVGAGI. The CDR3 coding sequence is TGTGCAAGCAGCGGATTGTGGGCCAACGTCCTGACTTTC. This sequence encodes CASSGLWANVLTF.

The chain couples TRBV7-2 to TRBJ2-7; maybe TRBD2 (5 bases). CDR1 is SGHTA, CDR2 FQGNSA, per germline. The V gene lost 3 bases and the J gene lost 0 bases, with 9 bases spanning the gap. This CDR3 spans 14 amino acids. The CDR3 protein is CASSFGVSSYEQYF. The DNA of the CDR3 is TGTGCCAGCAGCTTCGGGGTTAGCTCCTACGAGCAGTACTTC. Supplemented by reference TRBV7-2 and TRBJ2-7, the full variable domain reads GAGVSQSPSNKVTEKGKDVELRCDPISGHTALYWYRQSLGQGLEFLIYFQGNSAPDKSGLPSDRFSAERTGGSVSTLTIQRTQQEDSAVYLCASSFGVSSYEQYFGPGTRLTVT.

This clone was observed a single time. The chain couples TRBV15 to TRBJ1-2, with D unresolved. The CDR3 length is 16 residues. The germline V gene encodes CDR1 LNHNV and CDR2 YYDKDF (reference sequence). Trimming removed 3 bases from V and 0 bases from J, with 14 bases in between. Written as DNA, the CDR3 is TGTGCCACCAGCAGGGTCTCCGCGGAAGCTAACTATGGCTACACCTTC. Translation: CATSRVSAEANYGYTF.

The chain employs TRBV6-5 and TRBJ1-6; TRBD1 is a possible D gene (5 bases). Looked up from germline, CDR1 is MNHEY and CDR2 is SVGAGI. The CDR3 length is 14 residues. Between the trimmed V and J ends, which lost 6 bases and 5 bases, there was a span of 11 bases. This chain's CDR3 is CASRPGTDNSPLHF. In DNA form, the CDR3 reads TGTGCCAGCAGGCCCGGGACGGATAATTCACCCCTCCACTTT.

Only a few counts were recorded for this clone. The chain carries TRBV7-9 and TRBJ2-2, with D perhaps matching TRBD2 (6 bases). CDR3 length equals 15 residues. Trimming pared 2 bases from V and 6 bases from J, leaving 13 bases between. Germline V gene data show CDR1 as SEHNR and CDR2 as FQNEAQ (reference sequence). CDR3 nucleotides: TGTGCCAGCAGCTTATCGGCTAGCGACTCCGGGGAGCTGTTTTTT. As protein: CASSLSASDSGELFF. The variable domain in full, completed from reference TRBV7-9 and TRBJ2-2, reads DTGVSQNPRHKITKRGQNVTFRCDPISEHNRLYWYRQTLGQGPEFLTYFQNEAQLEKSRLLSDRFSAERPKGSFSTLEIQRTEQGDSAMYLCASSLSASDSGELFFGEGSRLTVL.

This clone was observed a handful of times. The rearrangement joins TRBV2 to TRBJ2-7; D gene unclear. The CDR3 is made up of 13 amino acids. CDR1 SNHLY and CDR2 FYNNEI come from the germline V gene. The germline V and J ends were trimmed by 3 bases and 0 bases, with 6 bases remaining between them. CDR3 sequence (DNA): TGTGCCAGCAGTGAGACACTCTCCTACGAGCAGTACTTC. Protein: CASSETLSYEQYF.

The chain has TRBV2 and TRBJ1-3, with D maybe TRBD1 (6 bases). Between the trimmed V and J ends, which lost 6 bases and 0 bases, there was a span of 12 bases. CDR1 and CDR2 (germline): SNHLY, FYNNEI. CDR3 length: 15 amino acids. CDR3 DNA sequence: TGTGCCAGCAGGATGGGACAAACCTCTGGAAACACCATATATTTT. It encodes CASRMGQTSGNTIYF.

The chain carries TRBV6-5 and TRBJ2-7; D gene uncertain. Germline CDR1 reads MNHEY; CDR2 reads SVGAGI. The V end lost 0 bases, the J end lost 3 bases, and 9 bases lay between the germline ends. This CDR3 spans 14 amino acids. CDR3 amino acids: CASSYSQTRYEQYF. The CDR3 DNA sequence: TGTGCCAGCAGTTACTCCCAGACCCGCTACGAGCAGTACTTC.